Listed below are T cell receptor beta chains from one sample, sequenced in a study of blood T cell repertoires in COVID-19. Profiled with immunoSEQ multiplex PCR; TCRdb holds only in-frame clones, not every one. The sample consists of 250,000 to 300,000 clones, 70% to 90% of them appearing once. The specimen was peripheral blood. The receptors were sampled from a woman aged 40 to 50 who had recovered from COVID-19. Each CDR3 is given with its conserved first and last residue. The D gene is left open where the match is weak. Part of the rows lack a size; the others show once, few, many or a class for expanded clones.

DNA: TGCGCCAGCACCCCCGATCCGGGGAATGGGGGCACAGATACGCAGTATTTT
CDR3: CASTPDPGNGGTDTQYF
V: TRBV4-1
D: -
J: TRBJ2-3
length: 17
size: -

DNA: TGTGCCAGCAGCCCAGCGGGACCATACAATGAGCAGTTCTTC
CDR3: CASSPAGPYNEQFF
V: TRBV6-5
D: TRBD2
J: TRBJ2-1
length: 14
size: -

DNA: TGTGCCAGCTCCCTGGACTGGCCGTACAATGAGCAGTTCTTC
CDR3: CASSLDWPYNEQFF
V: TRBV25-1
D: -
J: TRBJ2-1
length: 14
size: -

DNA: TGTGCCTGGAGGCAGGGGGTTGCAACTAATGAAAAACTGTTTTTT
CDR3: CAWRQGVATNEKLFF
V: TRBV30
D: TRBD1
J: TRBJ1-4
length: 15
size: -

DNA: TGTGCCACCAGTGATTCCCTTCAGGCCGGCAATCAGCCCCAGCATTTT
CDR3: CATSDSLQAGNQPQHF
V: TRBV24-1
D: -
J: TRBJ1-5
length: 16
size: -

DNA: TGTGCCTGGAGTGTACCACTTCCCGTGGGGCGCGGCTACACCTTC
CDR3: CAWSVPLPVGRGYTF
V: TRBV30
D: -
J: TRBJ1-2
length: 15
size: -

DNA: TGTGCCAGCACCCAATGGGGGGGAGAGACCCAGTACTTC
CDR3: CASTQWGGETQYF
V: TRBV11-2
D: TRBD2
J: TRBJ2-5
length: 13
size: -

DNA: TGTGCCAGCTCACCAACTGCGGAGGCGGTCGGAGCTTTCTTT
CDR3: CASSPTAEAVGAFF
V: TRBV18
D: -
J: TRBJ1-1
length: 14
size: -

DNA: TGTGCCTGGAGGACAGCCCTTAATGAAAAACTGTTTTTT
CDR3: CAWRTALNEKLFF
V: TRBV30
D: -
J: TRBJ1-4
length: 13
size: -

DNA: TGCGCCAGCAGCCCCAGGACTAGCGGGAGGCAGTTCTTC
CDR3: CASSPRTSGRQFF
V: TRBV4-3
D: TRBD2
J: TRBJ2-1
length: 13
size: once

DNA: TGTGCCAGCACCCGTGGGCTAGCGGGAGCCTCAGAGACCCAGTACTTC
CDR3: CASTRGLAGASETQYF
V: TRBV28
D: TRBD2
J: TRBJ2-5
length: 16
size: -

DNA: TGTGCCAGCAGCTCCCGACAGGGCGGCCAGCCCCAGCATTTT
CDR3: CASSSRQGGQPQHF
V: TRBV7-2
D: TRBD1
J: TRBJ1-5
length: 14
size: -

DNA: TGTGCCAGCAGCACCGGGACAGGGGGCCATCAGCCCCAGCATTTT
CDR3: CASSTGTGGHQPQHF
V: TRBV6-6
D: TRBD1
J: TRBJ1-5
length: 15
size: -

DNA: TGTGCCAGTACCCTGGGACAGATCCTGGGAAGCAATCAGCCCCAGCATTTT
CDR3: CASTLGQILGSNQPQHF
V: TRBV19
D: TRBD1
J: TRBJ1-5
length: 17
size: once

DNA: TGCGCCAGCAGCCAAGTCCGGGACAGGGACTATGGCTACACCTTC
CDR3: CASSQVRDRDYGYTF
V: TRBV4-3
D: TRBD1
J: TRBJ1-2
length: 15
size: -

DNA: TGTGCCAGCAGTTACTCGATGGGCTCAATGGGGGAGCTGTTTTTT
CDR3: CASSYSMGSMGELFF
V: TRBV6-5
D: -
J: TRBJ2-2
length: 15
size: -

DNA: TGTGCCAGCAGCTACAGTTCCTATAATTCACCCCTCCACTTT
CDR3: CASSYSSYNSPLHF
V: TRBV7-2
D: -
J: TRBJ1-6
length: 14
size: few

DNA: TGTGCCAGCAGCTTAGCCGGGACTAGCAGAGACAATGAGCAGTTCTTC
CDR3: CASSLAGTSRDNEQFF
V: TRBV7-2
D: TRBD2
J: TRBJ2-1
length: 16
size: -

DNA: TGTGCCAGCAGCTTATTCGGGAATCAGCCCCAGCATTTT
CDR3: CASSLFGNQPQHF
V: TRBV7-2
D: -
J: TRBJ1-5
length: 13
size: -

DNA: TGTGCCAGCAGCTTAGTGCAGGGGGCCAACTATGGCTACACCTTC
CDR3: CASSLVQGANYGYTF
V: TRBV7-2
D: TRBD1
J: TRBJ1-2
length: 15
size: -

DNA: TGTGCCTGGAGTGTAGGGCTAGCGGGACAACACTGGCAGTTCTTC
CDR3: CAWSVGLAGQHWQFF
V: TRBV30
D: TRBD2
J: TRBJ2-1
length: 15
size: -

DNA: TGTGCCACCAGTGACCCCGGGACAGGGGGCACGGAGACCCAGTACTTC
CDR3: CATSDPGTGGTETQYF
V: TRBV24-1
D: TRBD1
J: TRBJ2-5
length: 16
size: -

DNA: TGTGCCAGCGACCCCGGGACAAACTATGGCTACACCTTC
CDR3: CASDPGTNYGYTF
V: TRBV5-5
D: -
J: TRBJ1-2
length: 13
size: -

DNA: TGTGCCAGCACAGGACTAGCGGGACCATACAATGAGCAGTTCTTC
CDR3: CASTGLAGPYNEQFF
V: TRBV6-5
D: TRBD2
J: TRBJ2-1
length: 15
size: -

DNA: TGTGCCAGCACCCCCCCGGACATGCCCTACGAGCAGTACTTC
CDR3: CASTPPDMPYEQYF
V: TRBV18
D: -
J: TRBJ2-7
length: 14
size: -

DNA: TGTGCCTCCACTGCGGGCGCTAACAATGAGCAGTTCTTC
CDR3: CASTAGANNEQFF
V: TRBV7-3
D: -
J: TRBJ2-1
length: 13
size: -

DNA: TGTGCCAGCAGTCCCGACAGGGGATATTCACCCCTCCACTTT
CDR3: CASSPDRGYSPLHF
V: TRBV27
D: TRBD1
J: TRBJ1-6
length: 14
size: -

DNA: TGTGCCAGCAGTTTACTGTCCAGACAGGACCAAAATTCACCCCTCCACTTT
CDR3: CASSLLSRQDQNSPLHF
V: TRBV28
D: -
J: TRBJ1-6
length: 17
size: -

DNA: TGTGCCAGCAGCCAGGGGGGTACGCAGTATTTT
CDR3: CASSQGGTQYF
V: TRBV7-9
D: -
J: TRBJ2-3
length: 11
size: -

DNA: TGTGCCACCAGTGATCCACGACAGGGGGAGGGGCCCCAGCATTTT
CDR3: CATSDPRQGEGPQHF
V: TRBV24-1
D: TRBD1
J: TRBJ1-5
length: 15
size: -

DNA: TGTGCCAGCAGCCACTTGAGGGACAGGGCGTTCCTGGAGCAGTACTTC
CDR3: CASSHLRDRAFLEQYF
V: TRBV6-2/TRBV6-3
D: TRBD1
J: TRBJ2-7
length: 16
size: few

DNA: TGTGCCAGCAGTCCTAAGACGCCACAGGGCGGGAGGGCTAACTATGGCTACACCTTC
CDR3: CASSPKTPQGGRANYGYTF
V: TRBV27
D: -
J: TRBJ1-2
length: 19
size: -

DNA: TGTGCCAGCAGTTACACGGACAGGGCCACTGAAGCTTTCTTT
CDR3: CASSYTDRATEAFF
V: TRBV6-5
D: TRBD1
J: TRBJ1-1
length: 14
size: -

DNA: TGTGCCAGTAGGATCGACAGGTTTTCTCAGCCCCAGCATTTT
CDR3: CASRIDRFSQPQHF
V: TRBV19
D: -
J: TRBJ1-5
length: 14
size: -

DNA: TGCGCCAGCAGCGGGGCGCGGGGGGATACGCAGTATTTT
CDR3: CASSGARGDTQYF
V: TRBV4-3
D: TRBD2
J: TRBJ2-3
length: 13
size: -

DNA: TGTGCCAGCAGTTTTGGGACAGGGGGCGGTGAGCAGTACTTC
CDR3: CASSFGTGGGEQYF
V: TRBV6-5
D: TRBD1
J: TRBJ2-7
length: 14
size: -

DNA: TGTGCCATCAGGGGGTTCGGAGGGCTACGCAATGAGCAGTTCTTC
CDR3: CAIRGFGGLRNEQFF
V: TRBV10-3
D: -
J: TRBJ2-1
length: 15
size: -

DNA: TGTGCCAGCAGAAAAGGGGGCATATACGAGCAGTACTTC
CDR3: CASRKGGIYEQYF
V: TRBV6-5
D: TRBD1
J: TRBJ2-7
length: 13
size: -

DNA: TGTGCCAGCAGCTTAGCCGTTAGCGGGAGGGTCGGTGAGCAGTTCTTC
CDR3: CASSLAVSGRVGEQFF
V: TRBV7-2
D: TRBD2
J: TRBJ2-1
length: 16
size: once

DNA: TGTGCCAGCAGCCCCGGGACAAGGATCTCTGGGGCCAACGTCCTGACTTTC
CDR3: CASSPGTRISGANVLTF
V: TRBV14
D: -
J: TRBJ2-6
length: 17
size: once

DNA: TGTGCCAGCACCCCTGGGACAGCACAAGAGACCCAGTACTTC
CDR3: CASTPGTAQETQYF
V: TRBV2
D: TRBD1
J: TRBJ2-5
length: 14
size: -

DNA: TGTGCCCACCGGGGGGCGGGAGGTCTGGACGAGCAGTACTTC
CDR3: CAHRGAGGLDEQYF
V: TRBV10-3
D: TRBD2
J: TRBJ2-7
length: 14
size: -

DNA: TGTGCCAGCAGGAAGGCGGGAGGTTCAGATACGCAGTATTTT
CDR3: CASRKAGGSDTQYF
V: TRBV5-6
D: TRBD2
J: TRBJ2-3
length: 14
size: -

DNA: TGTGCCAGCAGCCAAGGGTCTGGGGCAGCCTATGGCTACACCTTC
CDR3: CASSQGSGAAYGYTF
V: TRBV3-1/TRBV3-2
D: -
J: TRBJ1-2
length: 15
size: -

DNA: TGTGCCAGCCAACTTCCTCCACCCAATGAGCAGTTCTTC
CDR3: CASQLPPPNEQFF
V: TRBV7-9
D: -
J: TRBJ2-1
length: 13
size: -

DNA: TGTGCCTGGACCCCGGGACACTCTGGAAACACCATATATTTT
CDR3: CAWTPGHSGNTIYF
V: TRBV30
D: -
J: TRBJ1-3
length: 14
size: once

DNA: TGTGCCAGCAGCCCCCCGTCGGGGAATGAAAAACTGTTTTTT
CDR3: CASSPPSGNEKLFF
V: TRBV5-4
D: -
J: TRBJ1-4
length: 14
size: -

DNA: TGTGCCAGCAGTTTATGGCAGAACACTGAAGCTTTCTTT
CDR3: CASSLWQNTEAFF
V: TRBV27
D: -
J: TRBJ1-1
length: 13
size: -

DNA: TGTGCCAGCAGCTTAACGGGGGGGAACACCGGGGAGCTGTTTTTT
CDR3: CASSLTGGNTGELFF
V: TRBV7-2
D: TRBD2
J: TRBJ2-2
length: 15
size: -

DNA: TGTGCCAGCAGCGTAGGGGGCGGGAGGGCCTTTGATGAGCAGTTCTTC
CDR3: CASSVGGGRAFDEQFF
V: TRBV9
D: TRBD2
J: TRBJ2-1
length: 16
size: -

DNA: TGTGCCAGCAGAGTGACAGGGGGTGGAAACACCATATATTTT
CDR3: CASRVTGGGNTIYF
V: TRBV6-5
D: TRBD1
J: TRBJ1-3
length: 14
size: -

DNA: TGTGCCAGCAGCTTAAGGGGATGGGGTGAAGCTTTCTTT
CDR3: CASSLRGWGEAFF
V: TRBV7-2
D: -
J: TRBJ1-1
length: 13
size: -